A selection of T cell receptor beta chains follows, all from one sample in a study of shared clonotypes between healthy human individuals. TCRdb's copy holds only in-frame clones and misses some; the assay was immunoSEQ multiplex PCR. The sample shows some 2.4 million clones, roughly 93% of them seen only once. The sample comprised naive CD4+ T cells from PBMCs. These receptors came from a man between 18 and 29 years old in good health. Some clones in this sample may be carry-over from other donors' samples. Both conserved end residues are part of each CDR3. D genes are given only for firm matches. Size is omitted from some rows. Given values are once, few, many or a class for expanded clones.

CDR3nt: TGTGCCAGCACCGAACTAGCTGCGGATACGCAGTATTTT
CDR3aa: CASTELAADTQYF
d_gene: -
v_gene: TRBV2
abundance: -
j_gene: TRBJ2-3

CDR3nt: TGCGCCAGCAGGACCACACCCGGGACAGACTACGAGCAGTACTTC
CDR3aa: CASRTTPGTDYEQYF
d_gene: TRBD1
v_gene: TRBV5-1
abundance: -
j_gene: TRBJ2-7

CDR3nt: TGCGCCAGCAGCTTGGATATCGCAGATACGCAGTATTTT
CDR3aa: CASSLDIADTQYF
d_gene: -
v_gene: TRBV5-1
abundance: -
j_gene: TRBJ2-3

CDR3nt: TGTGCCAGCAGCCAAGATGCCAGGACAGGGAGGTTTAGTGCGGCTAACTATGGCTACACCTTC
CDR3aa: CASSQDARTGRFSAANYGYTF
d_gene: TRBD1
v_gene: TRBV4-2
abundance: -
j_gene: TRBJ1-2

CDR3nt: TGTGCCAGCAGTTTATTGGGGACAGGGTTAGGAAACACCATATATTTT
CDR3aa: CASSLLGTGLGNTIYF
d_gene: TRBD1
v_gene: TRBV28
abundance: once
j_gene: TRBJ1-3

CDR3nt: TGTGCCAGCAGCCTATCGGGAGACACCGGGGAGCTGTTTTTT
CDR3aa: CASSLSGDTGELFF
d_gene: -
v_gene: TRBV7-3
abundance: -
j_gene: TRBJ2-2

CDR3nt: TGTGCCAGCAAGGGGACAGGGGGGATAGAGACCCAGTACTTC
CDR3aa: CASKGTGGIETQYF
d_gene: TRBD1
v_gene: TRBV28
abundance: -
j_gene: TRBJ2-5

CDR3nt: TGCGCCAGCAGCCCAATTGAAGCAATAAACTATGGCTACACCTTC
CDR3aa: CASSPIEAINYGYTF
d_gene: -
v_gene: TRBV4-1
abundance: -
j_gene: TRBJ1-2

CDR3nt: TGTGCCAGCAGTGAAACTAGCGAAGATACGCAGTATTTT
CDR3aa: CASSETSEDTQYF
d_gene: TRBD2
v_gene: TRBV2
abundance: -
j_gene: TRBJ2-3

CDR3nt: TGTGCCATCAGCCCTGGACAGGGAAAACAGCCCCAGCATTTT
CDR3aa: CAISPGQGKQPQHF
d_gene: TRBD1
v_gene: TRBV10-3
abundance: -
j_gene: TRBJ1-5

CDR3nt: TGCGCCAGCAGTGGGGACGGTTACAATGAGCAGTTCTTC
CDR3aa: CASSGDGYNEQFF
d_gene: -
v_gene: TRBV10-1
abundance: -
j_gene: TRBJ2-1

CDR3nt: TGTGCCAGCAGCCCCCGTGGGACAGGGGTACTTTCTGGAAACACCATATATTTT
CDR3aa: CASSPRGTGVLSGNTIYF
d_gene: TRBD1
v_gene: TRBV9
abundance: -
j_gene: TRBJ1-3

CDR3nt: TGTGCCAGCAGCACTACAGGCTACGAGCAGTACTTC
CDR3aa: CASSTTGYEQYF
d_gene: -
v_gene: TRBV11-2
abundance: -
j_gene: TRBJ2-7

CDR3nt: TGTGCCAGCAGGGTCACCCACTACGAGCAGTACTTC
CDR3aa: CASRVTHYEQYF
d_gene: -
v_gene: TRBV28
abundance: -
j_gene: TRBJ2-7

CDR3nt: TGTGCCAGCAGGGACGGGCACACCGGGGAGCTGTTTTTT
CDR3aa: CASRDGHTGELFF
d_gene: -
v_gene: TRBV2
abundance: -
j_gene: TRBJ2-2

CDR3nt: TGCAGCGTTGAAGAATTTGTAGCGGGAGGAAGTGAGCAGTTCTTC
CDR3aa: CSVEEFVAGGSEQFF
d_gene: TRBD2
v_gene: TRBV29-1
abundance: once
j_gene: TRBJ2-1